The next 2 T cell receptor beta chains were all read from a single sample in a study of radiation and T cells in renal cell carcinoma (TCRdb year 2020). The library was generated by the immunoSEQ multiplex PCR assay. Sourced from immuneACCESS, this table was stored by TCRdb with only in-frame sequences that have V and J called. A share of the clones is absent; for the studies checked, an unresolved V gene accounts for under half, and the remainder has no known explanation. A total of about 130,000 clones appear in this sample, approximately 82% of them only once. The ten largest clones add up to around 3% of the sample. In light of the paper, this sample's time point label describes: baseline pretreatment blood. The sample's treatment or condition label is to be understood as: 15 Gy SBRT to primary tumor, nephrectomy 4 weeks later. The specimen comprised blood, sampled from a patient whose treatment included radiotherapy and nephrectomy. All receptors come from a woman aged 60-70 years with renal cell carcinoma.

The genes are TRBV28 and TRBJ2-7; D is perhaps TRBD2 (7 bases). The germline V and J ends were trimmed by 3 bases and 4 bases, with 19 bases remaining between them. The CDR3 extends over 16 amino acids. Germline assignment: CDR1 MDHEN and CDR2 SYDVKM. In DNA, the CDR3 is TGTGCCAGCAGTTTCCAGGGGAGGGGTTTAAATTACGAGCAGTACTTC. Encoded protein: CASSFQGRGLNYEQYF.

This clone was seen once. The J gene is TRBJ2-1, the V gene TRBV4-3; weak D call: TRBD1 (6 bases). The CDR3 totals 15 residues. Germline lookup yields CDR1 LGHNA and CDR2 YSLEER. Trimming stripped 0 bases from V and 3 bases from J, with 9 bases between. CDR3 coding DNA: TGCGCCAGCAGCCAAGATCAGGACAGCTACAATGAGCAGTTCTTC. This codes for CASSQDQDSYNEQFF.